The 4 T cell receptor beta chains below all came from one sample that was sequenced in a study of identical twins. Using its own MiXCR run on the 5' RACE reads, TCRdb lists one record per CDR3 protein. The table includes 750,000 to 950,000 distinct CDR3 sequences, 9% to 15% detected once. The sample was also reused in another study, on yellow fever vaccine responses in identical twins.

The sequencing sample was made of PBMCs. Source of these receptors: a woman aged 18-29 years in good health.

The chain joins TRBV14 to TRBJ2-7, with D perhaps matching TRBD2 (5 bases). V was pared by 5 bases and J by 4 bases, with 12 bases between. CDR1 is SGHDN, CDR2 FVKESK, per germline. The CDR3 has 13 residues. The CDR3 loop reads CASSTVTRYEQYF. The DNA of the CDR3 is TGTGCCAGCAGCACAGTCACTAGGTACGAGCAGTACTTC.

The J gene is TRBJ2-7, the V gene TRBV6-5, with TRBD1 as a possible D gene (5 bases). Germline CDR1 MNHEY, CDR2 SVGAGI. V dropped 0 bases and J dropped 4 bases, with 10 bases sitting between them. The CDR3 runs 14 residues. The CDR3 region has the DNA TGTGCCAGCAGTTACTCGCGACAGCCGTACGAGCAGTACGTC. It translates to CASSYSRQPYEQYV.

On this clonotype: One end of the junction is discordant with germline, which a read error may explain. The V call is TRBV3-1, the J call TRBJ2-2, with TRBD2 as a possible D gene (5 bases). Germline lookup yields CDR1 LGHDT and CDR2 YNNKEL (reference sequence). This CDR3 comprises 15 residues. The DNA of the CDR3 is TGTGCCAGCTGCCAAGATACCTGGAGGCCCGGGGAGCTGTTTTTT. This gives the protein CASCQDTWRPGELFF.

The rearrangement joins TRBV5-5 to TRBJ2-5; 11 nucleotides match TRBD2. This CDR3 is built from 17 residues. The ends lost 4 bases at V and 2 bases at J; junction bases unmatched: 10. In germline, CDR1 is SGHKS, CDR2 YYEKEE (reference sequence). The CDR3 DNA reads TGTGCCAGCAGCCACCTGTCGGGACTAGCGGAACAAGAGACCCAGTACTTC. Residues: CASSHLSGLAEQETQYF.